This T cell receptor (beta chain) appears in the sequencing data of a study of CD8 T cells in ankylosing spondylitis (dated by TCRdb to the late 2010s). For the wider study: The study set out to find disease-linked TCR variants by profiling T cell receptor beta repertoires in ankylosing spondylitis patients and healthy donors. Peripheral blood was sampled, and synovial fluid was also collected from ankylosing spondylitis patients. The full study cohort was made up of about two dozen ankylosing spondylitis patients and about a hundred healthy donors.

This clonotype was detected only a few times. Its cognate antigen has yet to be identified. Base quality data are lacking; no much larger clone is found one base away. The instrument given in TCRdb is Illumina HiSeq 2500. Quantitative 5'-RACE with molecular barcodes was the method used to prepare the TCR beta libraries. In the authors' own workflow: A new computational method, built on a probabilistic model of VDJ rearrangement, was used to identify disease-linked TCR variants. TCRdb cleaned the public reads at Q25 with fastp, built clones with MiXCR and kept in-frame beta chains. All rows with the same CDR3 protein become a single entry with the most common DNA and genes. TCRdb's processing, not the authors' own work, is the source of the V and J calls. This sample holds over 75,000 distinct CDR3 sequences; about 9% were observed only once. About 4.6% of the sample comes from the top ten. The investigation overall reported the following: According to the report, matched synovial fluid samples from ankylosing spondylitis patients were significantly enriched for the disease-linked clones. A TCR beta motif of about 8 highly homologous amino acid variants appeared characteristic of blood from ankylosing spondylitis patients. Some motif variants were previously reported in synovial fluid and blood of reactive arthritis patients, suggesting common disease-initiation mechanisms. A CD8+ phenotype was shown by the disease-linked clones, which were found at relatively low frequencies in peripheral blood.

The CDR3 numbers 21 residues from cysteine through phenylalanine. Left in the record is the CDR3 DNA by itself, 63 bases read in frame from the first base. The germline V gene gives CDR1 as MNHEY and CDR2 as SVGEGT. For this chain, trimming is 1 base at the V end and 1 base at the J end, and the number of junction bases without a gene match is 16. The receptor chain draws on TRBV6-2 or TRBV6-3 and TRBJ1-5; 10 bases in between match TRBD1. The sequenced sample was blood, either unsorted or a sorted T cell fraction (not recorded which). The clonotype was recovered from a male donor with ankylosing spondylitis or in good health (not recorded which). The nucleotide sequence is given as TGTGCCAGCAGTTACTGGGCCCCGGGACAGGGGTCGCTAAGAAGCAATCAGCCCCAGCATTTT. This codes for CASSYWAPGQGSLRSNQPQHF.